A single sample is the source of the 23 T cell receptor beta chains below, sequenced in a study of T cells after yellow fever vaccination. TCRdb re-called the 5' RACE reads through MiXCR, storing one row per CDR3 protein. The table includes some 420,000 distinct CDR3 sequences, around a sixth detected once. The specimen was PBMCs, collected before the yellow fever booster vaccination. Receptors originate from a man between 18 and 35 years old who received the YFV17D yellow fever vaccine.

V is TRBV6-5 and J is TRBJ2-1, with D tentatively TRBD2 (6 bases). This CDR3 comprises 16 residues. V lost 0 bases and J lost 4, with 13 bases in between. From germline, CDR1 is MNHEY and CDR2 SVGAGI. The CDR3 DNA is TGTGCCAGCAGTTACTCCCCGACCGGGGGTTACAATGAGCAGTTCTTC. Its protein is CASSYSPTGGYNEQFF.

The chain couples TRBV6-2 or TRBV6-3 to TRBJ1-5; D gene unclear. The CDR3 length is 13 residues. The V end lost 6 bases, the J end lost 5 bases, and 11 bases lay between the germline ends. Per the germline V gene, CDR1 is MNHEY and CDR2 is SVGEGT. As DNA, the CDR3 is TGTGCCAGCAGACGAACCTCTGATCAGCCCCAGCATTTT. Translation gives CASRRTSDQPQHF.

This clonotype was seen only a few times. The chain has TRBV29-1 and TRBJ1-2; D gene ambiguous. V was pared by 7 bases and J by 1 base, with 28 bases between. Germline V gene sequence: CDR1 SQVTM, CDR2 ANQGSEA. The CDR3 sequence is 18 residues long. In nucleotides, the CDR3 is TGCAGCGCACATTATGCCTCGGCTGGCTATGGCTTTAACTATGGCTACACCTTC. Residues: CSAHYASAGYGFNYGYTF.

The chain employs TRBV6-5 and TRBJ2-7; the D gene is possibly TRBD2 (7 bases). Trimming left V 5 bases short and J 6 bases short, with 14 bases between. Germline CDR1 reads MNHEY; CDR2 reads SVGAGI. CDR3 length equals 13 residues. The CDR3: CASSRGGGREQYV. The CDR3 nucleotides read TGTGCCAGCAGTCGAGGGGGGGGTCGCGAGCAGTACGTC.

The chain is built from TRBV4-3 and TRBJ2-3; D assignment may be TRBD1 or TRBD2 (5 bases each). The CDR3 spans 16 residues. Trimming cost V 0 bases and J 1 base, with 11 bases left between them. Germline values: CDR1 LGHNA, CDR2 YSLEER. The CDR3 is CASSQDWGFRTDTQYF. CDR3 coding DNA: TGCGCCAGCAGCCAAGATTGGGGGTTTCGCACAGATACGCAGTATTTT.

The CDR3 coding sequence is TGTGCCAGCAGCCCCCACGGAGACTATGGCTACACCTTC. Its translation: CASSPHGDYGYTF. The gene calls are TRBV7-9 and TRBJ1-2; unclear D gene. This CDR3 spans 13 amino acids. CDR1 and CDR2 from the germline V gene are SEHNR and FQNEAQ (reference sequence). V was pared by 5 bases and J by 3 bases, with 10 bases between.

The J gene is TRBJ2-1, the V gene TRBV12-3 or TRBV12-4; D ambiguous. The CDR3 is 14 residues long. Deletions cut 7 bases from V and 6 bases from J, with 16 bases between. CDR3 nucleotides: TGTGCCAGCACCCTCTCCTTCCCCTTCAATGAGCAGTTCTTC. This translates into CASTLSFPFNEQFF.

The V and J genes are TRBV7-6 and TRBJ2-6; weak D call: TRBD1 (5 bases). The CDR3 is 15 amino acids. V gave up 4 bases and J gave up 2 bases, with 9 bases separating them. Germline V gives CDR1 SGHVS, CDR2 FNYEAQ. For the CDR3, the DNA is TGTGCCAGCAGCTACGACAGCACTGGGGCCAACGTCCTGACTTTC. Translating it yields CASSYDSTGANVLTF. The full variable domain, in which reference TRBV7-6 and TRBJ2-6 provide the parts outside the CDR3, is GAGVSQSPRYKVTKRGQDVALRCDPISGHVSLYWYRQALGQGPEFLTYFNYEAQQDKSGLPNDRFSAERPEGSISTLTIQRTEQRDSAMYRCASSYDSTGANVLTFGAGSRLTVL.

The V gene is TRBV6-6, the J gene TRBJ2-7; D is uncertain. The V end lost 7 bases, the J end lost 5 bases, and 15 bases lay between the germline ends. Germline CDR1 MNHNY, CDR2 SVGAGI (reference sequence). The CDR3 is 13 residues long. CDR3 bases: TGTGCCAGCAATCCCCCCCGCACAGACGAGCAGTACTTC. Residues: CASNPPRTDEQYF.

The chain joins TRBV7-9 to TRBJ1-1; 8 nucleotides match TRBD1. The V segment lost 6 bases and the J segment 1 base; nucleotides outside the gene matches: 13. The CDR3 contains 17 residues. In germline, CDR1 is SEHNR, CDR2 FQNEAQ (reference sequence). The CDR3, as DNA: TGTGCCAGCAGGGACCCGGGACAGGAGTATTGGAACACTGAAGCTTTCTTT. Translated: CASRDPGQEYWNTEAFF.

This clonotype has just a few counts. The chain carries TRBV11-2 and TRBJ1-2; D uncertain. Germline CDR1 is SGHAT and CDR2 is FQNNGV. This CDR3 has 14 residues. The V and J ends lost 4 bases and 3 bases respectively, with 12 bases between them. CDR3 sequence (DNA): TGTGCCAGCAGCTACCGGGAGGGAGACTATGGCTACACCTTC. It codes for CASSYREGDYGYTF.

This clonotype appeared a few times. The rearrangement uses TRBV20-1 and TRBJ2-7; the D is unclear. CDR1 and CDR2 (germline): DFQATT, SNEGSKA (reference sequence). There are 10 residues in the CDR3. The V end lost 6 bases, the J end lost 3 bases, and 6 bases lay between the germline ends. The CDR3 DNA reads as TGCAGTGCGGCGAACTACGAGCAGTACTTC. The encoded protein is CSAANYEQYF.

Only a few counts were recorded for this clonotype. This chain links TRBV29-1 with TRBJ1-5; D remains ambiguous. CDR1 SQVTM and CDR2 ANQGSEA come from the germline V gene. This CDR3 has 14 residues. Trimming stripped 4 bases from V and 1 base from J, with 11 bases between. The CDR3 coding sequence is TGCAGCGTTGCCATGGTGGGGAGCAATCAGCCCCAGCATTTT. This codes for CSVAMVGSNQPQHF.

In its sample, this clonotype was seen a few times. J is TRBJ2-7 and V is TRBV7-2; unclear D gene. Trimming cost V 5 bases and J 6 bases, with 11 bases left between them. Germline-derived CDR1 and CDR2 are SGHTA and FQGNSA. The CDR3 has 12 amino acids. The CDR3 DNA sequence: TGTGCCAGCAGCGATGACTCTTTCGAGCAGTACTTC. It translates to CASSDDSFEQYF.

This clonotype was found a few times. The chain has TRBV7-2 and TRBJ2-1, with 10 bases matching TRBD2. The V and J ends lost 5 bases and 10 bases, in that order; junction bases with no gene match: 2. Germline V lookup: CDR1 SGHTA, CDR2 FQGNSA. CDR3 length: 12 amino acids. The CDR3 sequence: CASSKTSGEQFF. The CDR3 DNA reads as TGTGCCAGCAGCAAGACTAGCGGGGAGCAGTTCTTC.

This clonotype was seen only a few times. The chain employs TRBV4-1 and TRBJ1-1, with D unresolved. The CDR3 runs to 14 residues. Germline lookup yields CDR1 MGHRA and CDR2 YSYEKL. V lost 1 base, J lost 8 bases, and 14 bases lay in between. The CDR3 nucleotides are TGCGCCAGCAGCCAAGTTTCCCTCGCCCTAGAAGCTTTCTTT. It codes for CASSQVSLALEAFF.

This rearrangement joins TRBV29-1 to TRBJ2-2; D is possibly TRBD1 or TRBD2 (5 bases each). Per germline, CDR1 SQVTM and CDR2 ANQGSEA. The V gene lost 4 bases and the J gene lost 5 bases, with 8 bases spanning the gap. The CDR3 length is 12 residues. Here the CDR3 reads CSVVGPTGELFF. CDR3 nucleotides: TGCAGCGTTGTGGGACCGACCGGGGAGCTGTTTTTT.

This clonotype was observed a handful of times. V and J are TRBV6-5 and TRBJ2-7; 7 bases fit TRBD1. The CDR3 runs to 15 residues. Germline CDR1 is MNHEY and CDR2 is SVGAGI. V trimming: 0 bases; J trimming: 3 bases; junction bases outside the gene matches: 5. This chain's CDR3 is CASSYSRGGHYEQYF. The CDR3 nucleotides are TGTGCCAGCAGTTACTCGAGAGGGGGCCACTACGAGCAGTACTTC.

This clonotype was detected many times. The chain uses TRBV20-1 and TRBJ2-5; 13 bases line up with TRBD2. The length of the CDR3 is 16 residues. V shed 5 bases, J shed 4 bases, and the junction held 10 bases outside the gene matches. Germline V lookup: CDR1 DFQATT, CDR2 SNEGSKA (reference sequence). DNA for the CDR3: TGCAGTGCTCCCCCACTAGCGGGGGGGCGTAGAGAGACCCAGTACTTC. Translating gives CSAPPLAGGRRETQYF.

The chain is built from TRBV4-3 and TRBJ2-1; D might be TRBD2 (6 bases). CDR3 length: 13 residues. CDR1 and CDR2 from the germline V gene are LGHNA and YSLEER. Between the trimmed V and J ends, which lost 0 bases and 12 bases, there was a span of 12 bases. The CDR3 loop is CASSQESWGLQFF. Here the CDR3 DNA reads TGCGCCAGCAGCCAAGAGTCGTGGGGACTGCAGTTCTTC.

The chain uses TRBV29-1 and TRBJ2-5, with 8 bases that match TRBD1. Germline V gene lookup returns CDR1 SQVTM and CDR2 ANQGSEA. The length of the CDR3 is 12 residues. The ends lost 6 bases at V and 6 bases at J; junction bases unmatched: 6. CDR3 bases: TGCAGCGTAGACAGGGGATTCCAGACCCAGTACTTC. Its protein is CSVDRGFQTQYF.

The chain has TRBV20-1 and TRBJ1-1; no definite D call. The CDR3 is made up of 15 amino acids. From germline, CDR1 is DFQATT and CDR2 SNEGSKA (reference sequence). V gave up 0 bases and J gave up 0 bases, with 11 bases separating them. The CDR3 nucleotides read TGCAGTGCTAGAGAGTCAGGACGGATGAACACTGAAGCTTTCTTT. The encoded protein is CSARESGRMNTEAFF.

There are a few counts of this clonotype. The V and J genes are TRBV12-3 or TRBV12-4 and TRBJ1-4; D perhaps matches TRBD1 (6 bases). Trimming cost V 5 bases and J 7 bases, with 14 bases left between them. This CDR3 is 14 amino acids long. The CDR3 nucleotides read TGTGCCAGCAGTCTACGGGGGGGCGGTGAAAAACTGTTTTTT. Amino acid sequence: CASSLRGGGEKLFF.